This entry describes one T cell receptor (beta chain). The antigen remains undetermined. The data derive from a study of cytomegalovirus exposure and HLA in healthy donors. Overall study results and limits: Reportedly, diagnosis of cytomegalovirus status by the classifier showed high specificity and sensitivity. Rare TCR sequences dominated, though some public TCRs recurred in many donors. Cytomegalovirus association was assigned to approximately 180 TCR beta chains. Confirmation in vitro established that a few CMV-associated chains were specific for CMV antigens.

The CDR3 covers 14 residues. Trimming cost V 4 bases and J 5 bases; bases outside gene matches: 6. The germline V gene encodes CDR1 SGHRS and CDR2 YFSETQ. The table came from immunoSEQ multiplex PCR; TCRdb's copy has only in-frame clones and leaves some out. The sample shows fewer than 400,000 clones, around 86% of them seen only once. Sample: PBMCs. The chain is built from TRBV5-1 and TRBJ2-7, with 10 bases fitting TRBD1. The TCR comes from a woman aged 18-35 years in good health and CMV-seronegative. DNA of the CDR3: TGCGCCAGCAGCGCCGGACAGGGGGTCCACGAGCAGTACTTC. Protein: CASSAGQGVHEQYF.